One and the same sample provided the 2 T cell receptor beta chains below, sequenced in a study of cytomegalovirus exposure and HLA in healthy donors. PCR primers comprised 60 Vbeta and 13 Jbeta primers. The data were produced by immunoSEQ multiplex PCR, yet TCRdb's version contains in-frame clones alone and is incomplete. The sample comprises approximately 160,000 clones, 82% of which are singletons, and 0.96% rests with the top ten. Sequencing input: PBMCs. Source of these receptors: a girl aged 2-10 years in good health and CMV-seropositive.

The V call is TRBV27, the J call TRBJ1-1; D is possibly TRBD1 (5 bases). V lost 5 bases and J lost 9, with 19 bases in between. Germline V lookup: CDR1 MNHEY, CDR2 SMNVEV (reference sequence). This CDR3 has 14 amino acids. The CDR3 region has the DNA TGTGCCAGCAGTCTCGGGCAGGGCAGCTCTAAAGCTTTCTTT. Translated, it gives CASSLGQGSSKAFF.

The J gene is TRBJ2-7, the V gene TRBV5-4, with D hard to call. Germline V gene lookup returns CDR1 SGHNT and CDR2 YYREEE (reference sequence). The ends were cut back, 3 bases at V and 4 bases at J, with 5 bases in the middle. The CDR3 sequence is 11 residues long. CDR3 loop: CASSSGYEQYF. The CDR3 nucleotides are TGTGCCAGCAGCTCCGGTTACGAGCAGTACTTC.